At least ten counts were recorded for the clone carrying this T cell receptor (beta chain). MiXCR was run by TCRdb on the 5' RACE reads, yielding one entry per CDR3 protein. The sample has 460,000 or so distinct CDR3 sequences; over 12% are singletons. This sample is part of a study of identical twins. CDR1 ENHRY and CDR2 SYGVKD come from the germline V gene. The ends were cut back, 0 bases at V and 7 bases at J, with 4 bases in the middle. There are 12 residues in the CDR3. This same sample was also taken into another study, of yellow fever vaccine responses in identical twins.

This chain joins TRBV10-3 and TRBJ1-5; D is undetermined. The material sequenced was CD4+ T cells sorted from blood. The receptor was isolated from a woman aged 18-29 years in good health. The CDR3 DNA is TGTGCCATCAGTGAGTCTGGACAGCCCCAGCATTTT. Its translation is CAISESGQPQHF.